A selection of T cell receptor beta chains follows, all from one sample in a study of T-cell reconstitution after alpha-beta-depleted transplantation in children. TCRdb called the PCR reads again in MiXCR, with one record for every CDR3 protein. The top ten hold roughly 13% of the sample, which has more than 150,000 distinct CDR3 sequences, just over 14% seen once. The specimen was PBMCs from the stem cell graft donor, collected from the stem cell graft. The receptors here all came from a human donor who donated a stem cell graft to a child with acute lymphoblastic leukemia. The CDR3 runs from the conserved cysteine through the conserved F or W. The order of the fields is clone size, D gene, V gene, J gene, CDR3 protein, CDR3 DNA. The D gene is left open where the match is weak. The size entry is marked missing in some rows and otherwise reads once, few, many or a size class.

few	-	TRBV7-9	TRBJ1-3	CASSSDSPSGNTIYF	TGTGCCAGCAGCTCCGACAGTCCCTCTGGAAACACCATATATTTT
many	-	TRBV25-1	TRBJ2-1	CASSDRGRSSYNEQFF	TGTGCCAGCAGTGATCGGGGCAGAAGCTCCTACAATGAGCAGTTCTTC
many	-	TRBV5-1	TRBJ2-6	CASSLGQSGANVLTF	TGCGCCAGCAGCTTGGGGCAGTCTGGGGCCAACGTCCTGACTTTC
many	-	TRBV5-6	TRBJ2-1	CASSTRYEQFF	TGTGCCAGCAGCACGAGGTATGAGCAGTTCTTC
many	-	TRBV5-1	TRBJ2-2	CASSSLPGVDTGELFF	TGCGCCAGCAGCTCCCTGCCGGGAGTAGACACCGGGGAGCTGTTTTTT
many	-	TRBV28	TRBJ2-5	CASSSTDRSETQYF	TGTGCCAGCAGTTCCACGGACAGATCAGAGACCCAGTACTTC
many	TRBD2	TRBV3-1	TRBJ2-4	CASSQDLLAGDPGNIQYF	TGTGCCAGCAGCCAAGATCTGCTAGCGGGAGACCCCGGAAACATTCAGTACTTC
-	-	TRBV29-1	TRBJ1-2	CSVVLAGVGLRYGYTF	TGCAGCGTCGTCCTTGCAGGGGTCGGACTCCGCTATGGCTACACCTTC
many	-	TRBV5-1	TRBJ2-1	CASSLGLQQFF	TGCGCCAGCAGCTTGGGTCTGCAGCAGTTCTTC
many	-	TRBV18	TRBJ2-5	CASHPGGETQYF	TGTGCCAGCCATCCCGGAGGGGAGACCCAGTACTTC
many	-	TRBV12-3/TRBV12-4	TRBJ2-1	CASSFSGSNEQFF	TGTGCCAGCAGTTTCTCAGGGTCTAATGAGCAGTTCTTC
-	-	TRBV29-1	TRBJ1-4	CITAEGEKLFF	TGCATCACAGCTGAGGGTGAAAAACTGTTTTTT
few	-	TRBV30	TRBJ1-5	CAWNRGGGNQPQHF	TGTGCCTGGAATAGGGGAGGGGGCAATCAGCCCCAGCATTTT
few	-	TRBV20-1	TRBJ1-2	CITDGGALNGYTF	TGCATCACGGACGGGGGGGCGCTTAATGGCTACACCTTC
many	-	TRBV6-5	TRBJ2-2	CASNTRATGELFF	TGTGCCAGCAACACTAGGGCCACCGGGGAGCTGTTTTTT
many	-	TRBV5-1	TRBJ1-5	CASSLAGLEPQHF	TGCGCCAGCAGCTTGGCCGGCCTAGAGCCCCAGCATTTT
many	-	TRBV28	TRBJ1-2	CASSANRVGYTF	TGTGCCAGCAGCGCGAACAGGGTTGGCTACACCTTC
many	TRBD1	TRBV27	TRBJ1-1	CASSGRQGLAFF	TGTGCCAGCAGTGGAAGACAGGGATTAGCTTTCTTT
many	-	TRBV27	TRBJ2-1	CASSVLAPSDEQFF	TGTGCCAGCAGTGTATTGGCCCCCTCCGATGAGCAGTTCTTC
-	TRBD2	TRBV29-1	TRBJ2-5	CSVVAGLAPLWGTQYF	TGCAGCGTTGTAGCAGGACTAGCGCCTCTATGGGGGACCCAGTACTTC
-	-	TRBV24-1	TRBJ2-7	CATSDAQGWSEQYF	TGTGCCACCAGTGATGCGCAGGGGTGGAGTGAGCAGTACTTC
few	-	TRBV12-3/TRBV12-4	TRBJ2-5	CASSTSNSKYQAQYF	TGTGCCAGCAGTACTAGCAACTCCAAATATCAGGCCCAGTACTTC
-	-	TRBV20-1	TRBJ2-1	CSAIPQVSVQFF	TGCAGTGCTATACCCCAGGTTTCGGTGCAGTTCTTC
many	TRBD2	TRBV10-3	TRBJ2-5	CAISSRTSGQETQYF	TGTGCCATCAGTTCCCGGACTAGCGGCCAAGAGACCCAGTACTTC
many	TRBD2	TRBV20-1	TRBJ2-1	CSARLRGSSYNEQFF	TGCAGTGCTAGACTGCGGGGGAGCTCCTACAATGAGCAGTTCTTC
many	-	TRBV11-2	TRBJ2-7	CASSLDSGLSYEQYF	TGTGCCAGCAGCTTAGATTCGGGACTCTCCTACGAGCAGTACTTC
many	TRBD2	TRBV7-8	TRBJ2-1	CASSLTLAGAYNEQFF	TGTGCCAGCAGCTTAACCCTAGCGGGGGCCTACAATGAGCAGTTCTTC
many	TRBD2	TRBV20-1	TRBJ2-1	CSALGLAGIDSYNEQFF	TGCAGTGCCTTGGGACTAGCGGGGATAGACTCCTACAATGAGCAGTTCTTC
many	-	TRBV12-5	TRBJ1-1	CASGPDTNTEAFF	TGTGCTAGTGGTCCCGACACTAACACTGAAGCTTTCTTT
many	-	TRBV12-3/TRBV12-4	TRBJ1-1	CASSLGTLGKTEAFF	TGTGCCAGCAGTCTTGGGACACTGGGTAAGACTGAAGCTTTCTTT
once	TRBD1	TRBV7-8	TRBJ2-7	CASSFPGTGPGGQYF	TGTGCCAGCAGCTTTCCCGGGACAGGCCCGGGCGGGCAGTACTTC
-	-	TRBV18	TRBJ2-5	CASSPGWDQETQYF	TGTGCCAGCTCACCGGGCTGGGACCAAGAGACCCAGTACTTC
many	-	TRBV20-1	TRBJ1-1	CSAREVTGSVLGFF	TGCAGTGCTAGAGAAGTGACCGGGTCCGTGTTAGGTTTCTTT
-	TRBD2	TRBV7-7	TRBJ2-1	CASSQRLAPLGEQFF	TGTGCTAGCAGCCAGAGACTAGCGCCCCTAGGTGAGCAGTTCTTC
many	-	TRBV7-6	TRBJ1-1	CASSLMGGTEAFF	TGTGCCAGCAGCTTAATGGGGGGAACTGAAGCTTTCTTT
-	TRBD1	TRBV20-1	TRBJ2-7	CSAPTGNEQYF	TGCAGTGCACCGACAGGGAACGAGCAGTACTTC
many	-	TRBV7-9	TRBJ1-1	CASSYPLVGVENTEAFF	TGTGCCAGCAGCTATCCGCTTGTGGGGGTGGAGAACACTGAAGCTTTCTTT
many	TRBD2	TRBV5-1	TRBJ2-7	CASSPPGLAGSSYEQYF	TGCGCCAGCAGCCCTCCGGGGCTAGCGGGATCCTCCTACGAGCAGTACTTC
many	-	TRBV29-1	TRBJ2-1	CSVRSFESNNEQFF	TGCAGCGTCCGGTCGTTCGAGTCTAACAATGAGCAGTTCTTC
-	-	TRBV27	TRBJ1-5	CASSPSAISPLYSNQPQHF	TGTGCCAGCAGCCCCTCGGCAATTTCCCCACTATATAGCAATCAGCCCCAGCATTTT
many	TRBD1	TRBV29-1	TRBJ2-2	CSAYRTGVNTGELFF	TGCAGCGCCTACAGGACAGGGGTGAACACCGGGGAGCTGTTTTTT
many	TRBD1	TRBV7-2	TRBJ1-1	CASSPRQGAGTEAFF	TGTGCCAGCAGCCCCCGACAGGGGGCAGGCACTGAAGCTTTCTTT
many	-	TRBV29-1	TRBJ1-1	CSVDRAGEGTEAFF	TGCAGCGTTGACAGGGCAGGGGAGGGGACTGAAGCTTTCTTT
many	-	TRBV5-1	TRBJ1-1	CASSASGWNTEAFF	TGCGCCAGCAGCGCCTCGGGTTGGAACACTGAAGCTTTCTTT
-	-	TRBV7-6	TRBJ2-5	CASSSVKGREETQYF	TGTGCCAGCAGCTCCGTAAAGGGGAGAGAAGAGACCCAGTACTTC
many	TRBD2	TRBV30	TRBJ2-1	CAWSVPRASGWTDDNEQFF	TGTGCCTGGAGTGTGCCCCGTGCTAGCGGGTGGACCGATGACAATGAGCAGTTCTTC
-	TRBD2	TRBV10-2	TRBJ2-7	CASSDRREESYEQYF	TGCGCCAGCAGTGACCGCCGGGAGGAATCCTACGAGCAGTACTTC
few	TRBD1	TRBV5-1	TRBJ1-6	CASSLDQGAYSPLHF	TGCGCCAGCAGCTTGGATCAGGGGGCATATTCACCCCTCCACTTT
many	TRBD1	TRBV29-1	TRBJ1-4	CSAGQGGNSNEKLFF	TGCAGCGCAGGACAGGGGGGTAATTCTAATGAAAAACTGTTTTTT
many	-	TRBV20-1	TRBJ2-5	CSAQLQETQYF	TGCAGTGCTCAGCTACAAGAGACCCAGTACTTC
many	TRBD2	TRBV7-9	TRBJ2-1	CASSSSRERDNEQFF	TGTGCCAGCAGCTCCTCGCGGGAGAGGGACAATGAGCAGTTCTTC
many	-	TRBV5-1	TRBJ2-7	CASSLGVSSYEQYF	TGCGCCAGCAGCCTGGGAGTTAGCTCCTACGAGCAGTACTTC
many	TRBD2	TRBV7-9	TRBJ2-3	CASSLGALASTDTQYF	TGTGCCAGCAGCTTAGGGGCACTAGCGAGCACAGATACGCAGTATTTT
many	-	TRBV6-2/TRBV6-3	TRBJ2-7	CASSRTGSPYEQYF	TGTGCCAGCAGCCGAACGGGATCACCCTACGAGCAGTACTTC